This T cell receptor beta chain was profiled in a study of blood T cell repertoires in COVID-19. On the study more broadly: Collection of acute and convalescent COVID-19 samples took place in the United States, Italy and Spain. In each case, the material was cDNA or gDNA derived from T cells, B-cell-depleted T cells, or PBMCs.

Enrolled during active infection, Seattle patients were then followed longitudinally. The authors' processing: By means of reference gene primer amplification, nucleated cell counts were estimated. This table comes from immunoSEQ multiplex PCR, and its TCRdb copy is limited to in-frame clones, with some not included. V and J calls plus clone size are reproduced from that table; the DNA served to infer D and trimming. In the table there are over 250,000 clones, roughly 83% of which are singletons. The V gene end was trimmed by 4 bases and the J gene end by 5 bases; junction bases not matched to a gene: 13. From germline, CDR1 is MNHEY and CDR2 SVGAGI. The CDR3 runs to 16 residues.

This sequence joins TRBV6-5 and TRBJ2-5; 7 nucleotides align to TRBD2. The specimen was peripheral blood. The clonotype comes from a human donor with COVID-19, enrolled during active disease. The donor label of this sample is uncertain. The CDR3 DNA is TGTGCCAGCAGTTCCGGGGGGAGGGACCCTTGGGAGACCCAGTACTTC. Translating it yields CASSSGGRDPWETQYF.